This T cell receptor (beta chain) was profiled in a study of cytomegalovirus exposure and HLA in healthy donors. Findings and limits, study-wide: An Asian-associated ancestry cluster reportedly showed fewer N-insertions than the roughly 700-donor mean in a later analysis.

The CDR3 loop spans 13 amino acids. The V segment lost 5 bases and the J segment 8 bases; nucleotides outside the gene matches: 4. Germline V gene data show CDR1 as SGHAT and CDR2 as FQNNGV. 13 Jbeta primers and 60 Vbeta primers were used for the PCR. The repertoire was sequenced with immunoSEQ multiplex PCR; TCRdb's copy has only in-frame clones and lacks some. The sample lists 200,000 to 250,000 clones, approximately 80% occurring once. Concerning this clone itself: Its target is unknown.

The TCR originated in a man aged 25 to 40 in good health and CMV-seronegative. The chain combines TRBV11-2 with TRBJ1-2, with 11 bases that match TRBD1. Sequenced sample: PBMCs. As DNA, the CDR3 is TGTGCCAGCAGCAAAGGGACAGGGGGAGGCTACACCTTC. Its translation: CASSKGTGGGYTF.